This is a list of T cell receptor beta chains from one sample in a study of shared T cell receptors in the human thymus. Libraries were prepared by immunoSEQ multiplex PCR; TCRdb keeps only in-frame clonotypes and omits some of them. The sample includes 500,000 to 850,000 clones, about 89% seen only once; the top ten take about 0.0094%. The sample also formed part of further work on human thymus T cells.

Source material: thymocytes. These receptors were obtained from a boy in the first two years of life with a congenital heart defect. CDR3s include the opening cysteine and the closing phenylalanine or tryptophan. A D gene is named only where the DNA matches it firmly. Only part of the rows carry a size: once, few, many, or a class if the clone is expanded.

v_call,j_call,d_call,clone_size,cdr3_nt,cdr3_aa
TRBV15,TRBJ2-2,.,.,TGTGCCACCAGCAGCCCCCAGGGATACACCGGGGAGCTGTTTTTT,CATSSPQGYTGELFF
TRBV5-1,TRBJ2-7,TRBD1,.,TGCGCCAGCAGCCTCCGGGACAGGTCCCCTCTCCTGTACGAGCAGTACTTC,CASSLRDRSPLLYEQYF
TRBV19,TRBJ2-3,.,.,TGTGCCAGTAGTTTCTCCGGGATAGAGGGAGATACGCAGTATTTT,CASSFSGIEGDTQYF
TRBV6-5,TRBJ2-1,.,.,TGTGCCAGCAGTTACGTGGGAGTGTCCTACAATGAGCAGTTCTTC,CASSYVGVSYNEQFF
TRBV7-8,TRBJ2-3,TRBD1,.,TGTGCCAGCAGCCGACAGGGCCCTAGCACAGATACGCAGTATTTT,CASSRQGPSTDTQYF
TRBV7-9,TRBJ2-7,.,once,TGTGCCAGCAGCTTAGTCGAAGCATCCTACGAGCAGTACTTC,CASSLVEASYEQYF
TRBV29-1,TRBJ1-1,.,.,TGCAGCGTTGTGGGGCTCGGGACTGAAGCTTTCTTT,CSVVGLGTEAFF
TRBV28,TRBJ2-5,TRBD1,.,TGTGCCAGCAGTTACCCGACAGGGGGCTATAAGGGAGAGACCCAGTACTTC,CASSYPTGGYKGETQYF
TRBV19,TRBJ1-3,TRBD1,.,TGTGCCAGTACAGAGGGGGACAGGGCCCGAGCCAGATCTGGAAACACCATATATTTT,CASTEGDRARARSGNTIYF
TRBV4-3,TRBJ1-5,.,.,TGCGCCAGCAGCCAAGACCGGAGGGGTGCCGATCAGCCCCAGCATTTT,CASSQDRRGADQPQHF